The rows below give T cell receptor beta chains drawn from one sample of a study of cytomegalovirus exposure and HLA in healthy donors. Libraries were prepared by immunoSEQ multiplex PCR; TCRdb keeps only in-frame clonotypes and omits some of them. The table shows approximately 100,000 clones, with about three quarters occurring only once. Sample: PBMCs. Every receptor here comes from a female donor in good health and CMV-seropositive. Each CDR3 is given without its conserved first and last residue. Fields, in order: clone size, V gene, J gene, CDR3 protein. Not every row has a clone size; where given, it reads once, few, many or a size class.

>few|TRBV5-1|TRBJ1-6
ASSLVGPENSPLH
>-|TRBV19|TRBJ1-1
ASSPTVNTEAF
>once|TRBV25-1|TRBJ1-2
ASSEPMGTGGPYGYT
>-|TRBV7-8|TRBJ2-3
ASSLGTSGGNTDTQY
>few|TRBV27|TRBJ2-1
ASSRSFIAGEQF
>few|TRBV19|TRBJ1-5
ASSPPQRYSNQPQH
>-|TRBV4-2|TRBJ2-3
ASSRGGRAPDTQY
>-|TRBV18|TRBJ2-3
ASSPTGGTDTQY
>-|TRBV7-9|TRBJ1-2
ASSRGTVYGYT
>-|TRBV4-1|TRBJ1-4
ASSPRQGGEKLF
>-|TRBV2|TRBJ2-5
ASTRGATGQTQY
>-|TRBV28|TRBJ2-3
ASSHRRIRTDTQY
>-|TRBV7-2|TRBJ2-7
ASSRQVTYEQY
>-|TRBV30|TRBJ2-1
AWSPRTILAGVGSYNEQF
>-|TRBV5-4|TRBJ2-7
ASSLIGGSHEQY
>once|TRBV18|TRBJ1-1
ASSPRLVGQGFTLLTEAF
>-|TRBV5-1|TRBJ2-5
ASSRGRGETQY
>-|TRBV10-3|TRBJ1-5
AISDPQRPQH
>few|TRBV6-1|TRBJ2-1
ASSVLAGGTYNEQF
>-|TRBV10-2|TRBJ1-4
ASMDSPTNEKLF
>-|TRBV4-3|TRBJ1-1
ASSQERGTTEAF
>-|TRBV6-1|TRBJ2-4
ASSVRQGWGDIQY
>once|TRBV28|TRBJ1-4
ASSWAQGATNEKLF
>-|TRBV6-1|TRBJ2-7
ASSRQGAGGREQY
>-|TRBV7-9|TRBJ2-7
ASSLYTGAVHEQY
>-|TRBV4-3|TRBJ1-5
ASSQFQGAGQPQH
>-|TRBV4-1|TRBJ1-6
ASSQEGGSPLH
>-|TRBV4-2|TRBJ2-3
ASSRQGTSDPTDTQY
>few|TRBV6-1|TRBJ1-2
ASSTRYGYT
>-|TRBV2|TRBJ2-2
ASSVSGRDTGELF
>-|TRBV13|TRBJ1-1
ASSLSNSYMNTEAF
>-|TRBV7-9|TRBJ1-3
ASSLEGRQNTIY
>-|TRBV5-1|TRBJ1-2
ASSLTGVGYT
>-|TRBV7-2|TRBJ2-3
ASSPRADTDTQY
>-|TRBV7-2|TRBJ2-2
ASSLGTANTGELF
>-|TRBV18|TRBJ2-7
ASSPFTGGGPNEQY
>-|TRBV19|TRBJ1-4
ASTATGPNEKLF
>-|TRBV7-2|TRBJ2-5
ASSQRSQETQY
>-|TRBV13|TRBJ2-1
ASSVRVGTELNNEQF
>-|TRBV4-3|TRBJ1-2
ASSQDRQGAPYGYT
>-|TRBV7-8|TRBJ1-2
ASSRTRRDGYT
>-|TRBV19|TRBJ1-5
ASSIQDSNQPQH
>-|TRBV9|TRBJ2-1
ASSLSSGVRDEQF
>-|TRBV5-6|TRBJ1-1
ASSLYNQGASAEAF
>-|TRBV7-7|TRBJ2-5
ASSFKGRRETQY
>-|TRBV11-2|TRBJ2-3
ASSLDLASGRADTQY
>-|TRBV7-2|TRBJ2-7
ASSLPGIGEQY
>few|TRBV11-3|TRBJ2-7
ASSPTGLGEQY
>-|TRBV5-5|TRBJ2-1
ASSLGPGSYNEQF
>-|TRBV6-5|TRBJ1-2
ASRTPDRSNYGYT
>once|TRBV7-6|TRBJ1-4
ASSLKVGGGEKLF
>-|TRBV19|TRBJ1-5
ASRLWGGNQPQH
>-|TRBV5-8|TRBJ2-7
ASRIGPRVY
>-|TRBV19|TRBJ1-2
ASSIVVSVVGSGYT
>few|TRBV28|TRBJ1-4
ASSFGQGYSEKLF
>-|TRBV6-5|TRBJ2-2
ASSLDRNTGELF
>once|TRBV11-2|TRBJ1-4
ASSLDQGLGEKLF
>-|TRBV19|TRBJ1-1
ASRNKGAREAF
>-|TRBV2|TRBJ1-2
AEGQGYGYT
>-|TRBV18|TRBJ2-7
ASSEAEPRGEQY